This TCR beta chain was profiled in a study of blood T cell repertoires in COVID-19. This clone was seen just once. Measured with immunoSEQ multiplex PCR; TCRdb has only the in-frame clones, and not every one. The sample lists around 150,000 clones, more than 60% occurring once. The CDR3 is made up of 13 amino acids. V was shortened by 1 base and J by 8 bases, with 11 bases between the two germline ends. Specimen: peripheral blood. The sequence was collected from a woman in her fifties or sixties with active or convalescent COVID-19. The chain carries TRBV12-3 or TRBV12-4 and TRBJ1-2, with D unresolved. CDR3 DNA: TGTGCCAGCAGTTTAGGGCGGGAAGGGGGCTACACCTTC. As protein: CASSLGREGGYTF.